The 32 T cell receptor beta chains below all came from one sample that was sequenced in a study of cytomegalovirus exposure and HLA in healthy donors. Amplification used 60 Vbeta primers and 13 Jbeta primers. Repertoires were generated with immunoSEQ multiplex PCR, while TCRdb's copy carries only in-frame clones and drops some. Of about 140,000 clones listed, roughly 80% are singletons. The specimen sequenced was PBMCs. These TCRs come from a young man in good health and CMV-seronegative.

The rearrangement links TRBV28 to TRBJ2-7, with TRBD1 matching 8 bases. This CDR3 region has 15 residues. CDR1 is MDHEN and CDR2 is SYDVKM in the germline V gene. The V and J ends lost 5 bases and 7 bases, in that order; junction bases with no gene match: 13. For the CDR3, the DNA is TGTGCCAGCAGTCCCCCTGGACAGGGCCTCGGGGAGCAGTACTTC. Translated, it gives CASSPPGQGLGEQYF.

This clone has only one observation. The junction differs from germline at one of its ends, possibly a read error. The CDR3 region is CASSLGGTQPSF. DNA for the CDR3: TGTGCCAGCAGCTTAGGGGGGACACAGCCATCCTTC. V gene TRBV13 combines with J gene TRBJ1-2; D is perhaps TRBD1 (6 bases). Germline V gene data show CDR1 as PRHDT and CDR2 as FYEKMQ (reference sequence). This CDR3 contains 12 residues.

This chain joins TRBV10-2 and TRBJ2-5; 8 nucleotides line up with TRBD2. The CDR3 consists of 14 residues. Trimming at V came to 7 bases and at J to 5 bases, leaving 9 bases not matched to a gene. Germline V gene lookup returns CDR1 WSHSY and CDR2 SAAADI. The chain's CDR3 is CASKVAGGGETQYF. In DNA, the CDR3 is TGCGCCAGCAAAGTGGCGGGGGGCGGGGAGACCCAGTACTTC.

The chain joins TRBV6-1 to TRBJ2-7, with 8 bases identical to TRBD2. J was trimmed by 3 bases and V by 6 bases; bases with no gene match: 4. CDR1 MNHNS and CDR2 SASEGT come from the germline V gene. The CDR3 covers 13 residues. The CDR3 here is CASRGLVLYEQYF. CDR3 bases: TGTGCCAGCAGGGGACTAGTTCTCTACGAGCAGTACTTC.

This chain joins TRBV4-1 and TRBJ1-5; D remains ambiguous. The CDR3 is made up of 15 amino acids. Germline V lookup: CDR1 MGHRA, CDR2 YSYEKL. Trimming pared 1 base from V and 0 bases from J, leaving 7 bases between. CDR3 bases: TGCGCCAGCAGCCAAGGAGGATATAGCAATCAGCCCCAGCATTTT. Residues: CASSQGGYSNQPQHF.

J is TRBJ1-2 and V is TRBV28, with a weak D call TRBD1 (5 bases). The V end was cut by 5 bases, the J end by 4 bases, with 8 bases between. CDR3 size: 12 residues. The V gene's germline CDR1 is MDHEN and CDR2 SYDVKM. The CDR3 DNA sequence: TGTGCCAGCAGTATGCAGGGCTATGGCTACACCTTC. This codes for CASSMQGYGYTF.

V and J are TRBV19 and TRBJ2-7; 13 bases align to TRBD2. CDR1 is LNHDA, CDR2 SQIVND, per germline (reference sequence). CDR3 size: 16 residues. The ends lost 1 base at V and 7 bases at J; junction bases unmatched: 7. DNA for the CDR3: TGTGCCAGTAGTATAGGGGGGACTAGCGGGATGCGGGAGCAGTACTTC. This codes for CASSIGGTSGMREQYF.

The chain has TRBV12-2 and TRBJ2-7; the table's D call TRBD1 went unverified against the DNA. TRBV12-2 is labeled a pseudogene. The CDR3 is made up of 13 amino acids. The CDR3 is CASRARGGHEQYF. The CDR3 DNA is TGTGCAAGTCGCGCCCGAGGGGGACACGAGCAGTACTTC.

This chain uses TRBV4-2 with TRBJ2-5; TRBD2 agrees at 7 bases. CDR1 is LGHNA, CDR2 YNFKEQ, per germline. The V segment lost 0 bases and the J segment 2 bases; nucleotides outside the gene matches: 9. There are 17 residues in the CDR3. CDR3 in amino acids: CASSQDTGGAIQETQYF. CDR3 in DNA: TGTGCCAGCAGCCAAGATACGGGAGGAGCGATACAAGAGACCCAGTACTTC.

The chain uses TRBV11-2 and TRBJ2-2; D gene unclear. This CDR3 comprises 15 residues. The ends were cut back, 5 bases at V and 6 bases at J, with 16 bases in the middle. The germline V gene has CDR1 SGHAT and CDR2 FQNNGV. The CDR3 protein is CASSATEGIAGELFF. CDR3 coding DNA: TGTGCCAGCAGCGCGACTGAAGGAATAGCCGGGGAGCTGTTTTTT.

The genes are TRBV18 and TRBJ2-5; maybe TRBD2 (5 bases). The DNA matches TRBJ2-7 better at its end, which makes the J call doubtful. Germline V lookup: CDR1 KGHSH, CDR2 LQKENI. The CDR3 loop spans 13 amino acids. The CDR3 DNA follows: TGTGCCAGCTCACTGACTACGGACTACGAGCAGTACTTC. Amino acids: CASSLTTDYEQYF.

This clone was detected a few times. The V and J genes are TRBV5-5 and TRBJ2-7; 8 bases are shared with TRBD1. CDR1 and CDR2 from the germline V gene are SGHKS and YYEKEE (reference sequence). With 6 bases clipped from V and 5 bases from J, the junction kept 25 bases outside the gene matches. The CDR3 consists of 19 residues. The CDR3 bases are TGTGCCAGCACCCCTCGGACAGGGTTAGGACGCGTATACCCGAACGAGCAGTACTTC. Its protein product is CASTPRTGLGRVYPNEQYF. Complete variable domain (other parts from reference TRBV5-5 and TRBJ2-7): DAGVTQSPTHLIKTRGQQVTLRCSPISGHKSVSWYQQVLGQGPQFIFQYYEKEERGRGNFPDRFSARQFPNYSSELNVNALLLGDSALYLCASTPRTGLGRVYPNEQYFGPGTRLTVT.

V gene TRBV30 combines with J gene TRBJ2-1; maybe TRBD2 (6 bases). Germline CDR1 reads GTSNPN; CDR2 reads SVGIG (reference sequence). V dropped 0 bases and J dropped 8 bases, with 8 bases sitting between them. This CDR3 is 12 amino acids long. The CDR3, as DNA: TGTGCCTGGAGTGTACTAGCTGATGAGCAGTTCTTC. This codes for CAWSVLADEQFF. Full variable domain (missing parts from reference TRBV30 and TRBJ2-1): SQTIHQWPATLVQPVGSPLSLECTVEGTSNPNLYWYRQAAGRGLQLLFYSVGIGQISSEVPQNLSASRPQDRQFILSSKKLLLSDSGFYLCAWSVLADEQFFGPGTRLTVL.

The chain is built from TRBV28 and TRBJ1-4; the match to TRBD1 covers 7 bases. Germline CDR1 and CDR2: MDHEN and SYDVKM. V lost 6 bases to trimming and J lost 8 bases; unmatched junction nucleotides: 12. The CDR3 runs 15 residues. CDR3 loop: CASRPGQAAGEKLFF. The CDR3 DNA sequence: TGTGCCAGCAGACCCGGACAGGCTGCTGGGGAAAAACTGTTTTTT.

Comment on this clone: At one of its ends the junction is not consistent with the germline gene, which may arise from a read error. This chain joins TRBV18 and TRBJ2-3, with 9 bases aligning to TRBD2. The CDR3 is made up of 17 amino acids. The germline gives CDR1 KGHSH, CDR2 LQKENI. The CDR3 here is CASSPRWTSDSTDTRYF. DNA for the CDR3: TGTGCCAGCTCACCACGTTGGACTAGCGACAGCACAGATACGCGGTATTTT.

The V gene is TRBV19, the J gene TRBJ1-5; D is perhaps TRBD1 (6 bases). Germline V gives CDR1 LNHDA, CDR2 SQIVND (reference sequence). CDR3 length: 13 amino acids. Trimming took off 10 bases at V and 5 bases at J, with 15 bases between the two ends. CDR3 nucleotide sequence: TGTGCCACCAGAACAGGGTATCATCAGCCCCAGCATTTT. This codes for CATRTGYHQPQHF.

The rearrangement links TRBV5-1 to TRBJ2-7; TRBD1 aligns across 12 bases. The CDR3 spans 15 residues. V was pared by 4 bases and J by 7 bases, with 9 bases of the junction left unmatched. Germline V gene data show CDR1 as SGHRS and CDR2 as YFSETQ. CDR3 residues: CASSIVGTGGREQYF. In DNA, the CDR3 is TGCGCCAGCAGCATTGTAGGGACAGGGGGCCGGGAGCAGTACTTC. The full variable domain, with the rest looked up from reference TRBV5-1 and TRBJ2-7, is KAGVTQTPRYLIKTRGQQVTLSCSPISGHRSVSWYQQTPGQGLQFLFEYFSETQRNKGNFPGRFSGRQFSNSRSEMNVSTLELGDSALYLCASSIVGTGGREQYFGPGTRLTVT.

The CDR3 loop is CASTAGTSFYEQYF. DNA for the CDR3: TGTGCCAGCACAGCCGGGACTTCCTTCTACGAGCAGTACTTC. The rearrangement links TRBV27 to TRBJ2-7; tentative D call: TRBD2 (6 bases). CDR1 MNHEY and CDR2 SMNVEV come from the germline V gene (reference sequence). The CDR3 sequence is 14 residues long. Trimming stripped 7 bases from V and 3 bases from J, with 16 bases between.

The genes are TRBV19 and TRBJ2-7, with D maybe TRBD2 (6 bases). Looked up from germline, CDR1 is LNHDA and CDR2 is SQIVND (reference sequence). V lost 5 bases to trimming and J lost 2 bases, with 13 bases between them. This CDR3 has 14 amino acids. The CDR3 loop reads CASSSGDSAYEQYF. The CDR3 DNA sequence: TGTGCCAGTAGTTCCGGGGACTCGGCCTACGAGCAGTACTTC.

J is TRBJ1-1 and V is TRBV27; TRBD1 is a possible D gene (6 bases). V was pared by 2 bases and J by 6 bases, with 22 bases between. Germline V gives CDR1 MNHEY, CDR2 SMNVEV (reference sequence). CDR3 length: 17 amino acids. The CDR3 sequence is CASSLRTAHPRDPEAFF. CDR3 bases: TGTGCCAGCAGTTTAAGGACAGCGCACCCGAGGGATCCTGAAGCTTTCTTT.

The chain joins TRBV11-2 to TRBJ1-1, with 8 bases that match TRBD1. This CDR3 has 14 residues. Germline assignment: CDR1 SGHAT and CDR2 FQNNGV. V shed 3 bases, J shed 4 bases, and the junction held 4 bases outside the gene matches. The CDR3 protein is CASSFPTGGTEAFF. CDR3 coding DNA: TGTGCCAGCAGCTTTCCCACAGGGGGCACTGAAGCTTTCTTT.

The chain employs TRBV28 and TRBJ2-1, with a possible D match to TRBD2 (6 bases). Germline CDR1 MDHEN, CDR2 SYDVKM. The CDR3 is 21 amino acids. Trimming stripped 2 bases from V and 10 bases from J, with 36 bases between. The CDR3 reads CASSLVPTSPGTRGVGGEQFF. The CDR3 bases are TGTGCCAGCAGTTTAGTACCCACGTCCCCAGGGACTCGAGGCGTTGGGGGGGAGCAGTTCTTC.

About this clone: An end of the junction differs from the germline gene, which may be a read error. V and J are TRBV30 and TRBJ2-7; TRBD2 matches 7 bases. The germline CDR1 and CDR2 sequences are GTSNPN and SVGIG (reference sequence). The CDR3 loop spans 11 amino acids. The CDR3 protein is CAWDHGGTSFF. The DNA for the CDR3 is TGTGCCTGGGACCACGGGGGGACTTCCTTCTTC. The whole variable domain, remainder taken from reference TRBV30 and TRBJ2-7, is SQTIHQWPATLVQPVGSPLSLECTVEGTSNPNLYWYRQAAGRGLQLLFYSVGIGQISSEVPQNLSASRPQDRQFILSSKKLLLSDSGFYLCAWDHGGTSFFGPGTRLTVT.

This clone was counted once. V gene TRBV29-1 combines with J gene TRBJ2-3; possibly TRBD1 for D (6 bases). The CDR3 runs 13 residues. Trimming left V 6 bases short and J 4 bases short, with 14 bases between. Per the germline V gene, CDR1 is SQVTM and CDR2 is ANQGSEA. The CDR3 bases are TGCAGCGTGGGACACAAAGCTTCAGATACGCAGTATTTT. It encodes CSVGHKASDTQYF.

This clone showed up just once. The V gene is TRBV6-5, the J gene TRBJ2-7, with 8 positions matching TRBD2. CDR3 length equals 16 residues. J lost 3 bases, V lost 0 bases, and 7 bases had no gene match. Germline V gene sequence: CDR1 MNHEY, CDR2 SVGAGI. The CDR3, as DNA: TGTGCCAGCAGTTACTCGGGTAGCGGGAAACTCTACGAGCAGTACTTC. Translated, it gives CASSYSGSGKLYEQYF.

The chain combines TRBV28 with TRBJ2-5; the match to TRBD1 covers 8 bases. Germline CDR1 is MDHEN and CDR2 is SYDVKM. The V segment lost 6 bases and the J segment 6 bases; nucleotides outside the gene matches: 12. CDR3 length equals 15 residues. Written as DNA, the CDR3 is TGTGCCAGCAGCCTTGGACAGGGTTGGATAAAGACCCAGTACTTC. Translating gives CASSLGQGWIKTQYF.

The V gene is TRBV27, the J gene TRBJ2-1; 14 bases match TRBD2. CDR3 length equals 16 residues. CDR1 is MNHEY, CDR2 SMNVEV, per germline (reference sequence). The V and J ends lost 7 bases and 9 bases, in that order; junction bases with no gene match: 11. CDR3 coding DNA: TGTGCCAGCACCCCAGGGACTAGCGGGAGTTGGCGTGAGCAGTTCTTC. The encoded protein is CASTPGTSGSWREQFF.

The gene calls are TRBV29-1 and TRBJ2-1, with TRBD2 matching 15 bases. V gave up 3 bases and J gave up 9 bases; unmatched junction bases: 3. Looked up from germline, CDR1 is SQVTM and CDR2 is ANQGSEA. The CDR3 has 14 amino acids. Here the CDR3 reads CSVEGLAGGTEQFF. The DNA of the CDR3 is TGCAGCGTTGAGGGACTAGCGGGAGGCACTGAGCAGTTCTTC.

V and J are TRBV19 and TRBJ1-5; TRBD1 matches at 7 bases. Losses at the gene ends were 5 bases for V and 0 bases for J; bases not matched to a gene: 10. Germline CDR1 and CDR2: LNHDA and SQIVND (reference sequence). CDR3 length: 17 amino acids. The CDR3 reads CASSPGQRSFSNQPQHF. In DNA, the CDR3 is TGTGCCAGTAGTCCGGGACAGAGAAGTTTTAGCAATCAGCCCCAGCATTTT.

The genes are TRBV5-1 and TRBJ1-2; TRBD1 agrees at 8 bases. Germline loops: CDR1 SGHRS, CDR2 YFSETQ. The CDR3 is 15 amino acids. With V trimmed by 1 base and J by 6 bases, 8 bases remained unmatched. CDR3 nucleotides: TGCGCCAGCAGCTTGTCCCAGGGGGCTCGGGATGGCTACACCTTC. Protein: CASSLSQGARDGYTF. Full variable domain (rest looked up from reference TRBV5-1 and TRBJ1-2): KAGVTQTPRYLIKTRGQQVTLSCSPISGHRSVSWYQQTPGQGLQFLFEYFSETQRNKGNFPGRFSGRQFSNSRSEMNVSTLELGDSALYLCASSLSQGARDGYTFGSGTRLTVV.

About this clone itself: Its ends do not fully match the called genes, so a read error is possible. The sample holds other DNA sequences that translate to the same CDR3. This sequence joins TRBV27 and TRBJ2-5, with 10 bases identical to TRBD2. The CDR3 length is 15 residues. Germline CDR1 is MNHEY and CDR2 is SMNVEV (reference sequence). The CDR3 loop reads CASSSLAGVGETQYF. The CDR3 nucleotides read TGTGCCAGTAGTTCCCTAGCGGGAGTTGGGGAGACCCAGTACTTC.

A few counts support this clone. The chain links TRBV2 to TRBJ2-5; tentatively, D is TRBD2 (5 bases). Trimming took off 4 bases at V and 5 bases at J, with 14 bases between the two ends. The CDR3 covers 14 residues. Germline values: CDR1 SNHLY, CDR2 FYNNEI. The CDR3 sequence is CASSVSAQRETQYF. DNA of the CDR3: TGTGCCAGCAGTGTTTCTGCTCAGCGGGAGACCCAGTACTTC.